A few counts support the clone carrying this T cell receptor (beta chain). The antigen is undetermined. This sample's treatment: oral pan-JAK inhibitor, 5-10 mg twice daily. This sample was taken from a study of CD8+ T cells in alopecia areata. Whole-study findings and limits: It was observed that many expanded lesional clones persisted in scalp and blood during tofacitinib. For patients receiving tofacitinib, scalp clonality and expanded CD8+ clones among the top 100 significantly decreased.

The CDR3 spans 12 residues. Trimming cost V 3 bases and J 8 bases, with 10 bases left between them. CDR1 and CDR2 (germline): MDHEN, SYDVKM. The authors extracted RNA and reverse transcribed it into cDNA as the sequencing template. Using immunoSEQ multiplex PCR, the repertoire was profiled, and TCRdb retains in-frame clones only, with some absent. The table includes about 200,000 clones, around 57% detected once. This rearrangement joins TRBV28 to TRBJ1-1; D is possibly TRBD1 (6 bases). The TCR sequence derives from a human donor with alopecia areata. This material consisted of CD4+ T cells sorted from blood, taken at week 4, from a patient treated with tofacitinib. CDR3 sequence (DNA): TGTGCCAGCAGTTTCGAAACAGGGGAAGCTTTCTTT. This sequence encodes CASSFETGEAFF.